This passage covers 9 T cell receptor beta chains from one sample sequenced in a study of PD-1 blockade in classical Hodgkin lymphoma. Time point of the sample: cycle 4 day 1 (C4D1), after around six weeks of nivolumab. Every patient had relapsed following autologous stem cell transplantation, and cohorts differed in brentuximab vedotin exposure. Generated by immunoSEQ multiplex PCR, the TCRdb table keeps only in-frame clones and is missing some. Of some 4,500 clones listed, 67% are singletons. Sequencing was performed on peripheral blood mononuclear cells (PBMCs), taken before the fourth cycle of nivolumab. Every receptor here comes from a human donor with classical Hodgkin lymphoma.

The genes are TRBV7-3 and TRBJ1-1; D ambiguous. With 1 base removed from V and 1 base from J, the gap between germline ends came to 7 bases. Germline CDR1 reads SGHTA; CDR2 reads FQGTGA. The CDR3 extends over 14 amino acids. CDR3 amino acids: CASSLMGGNTEAFF. The CDR3 nucleotides are TGTGCCAGCAGCTTAATGGGCGGGAACACTGAAGCTTTCTTT.

The CDR3 DNA follows: TGTGCCAGCAGCTTGTTTCAGGTTCCCATTGAAGCTTTCTTT. This codes for CASSLFQVPIEAFF. The V gene is TRBV5-6, the J gene TRBJ1-1; no clear D gene. The germline V and J ends were trimmed by 1 base and 7 bases, with 14 bases remaining between them. This CDR3 region has 14 residues. The V gene's germline CDR1 is SGHDT and CDR2 YYEEEE.

The sample holds a few counts of this clone. J is TRBJ1-5 and V is TRBV28; D not resolved. V lost 7 bases to trimming and J lost 9 bases, with 13 bases between them. Germline V CDR1 and CDR2: MDHEN, SYDVKM. This CDR3 spans 12 amino acids. The CDR3: CASTEGGRPQHF. CDR3 coding DNA: TGTGCCAGCACCGAGGGAGGTCGGCCCCAGCATTTT.

The chain uses TRBV7-9 and TRBJ2-5; D gene ambiguous. The V gene lost 4 bases and the J gene lost 2 bases, with 11 bases spanning the gap. The germline gives CDR1 SEHNR, CDR2 FQNEAQ (reference sequence). The CDR3 runs 14 residues. The CDR3 DNA sequence: TGTGCCAGCAGCTCATTTAGGAAACAAGAGACCCAGTACTTC. It translates to CASSSFRKQETQYF.

The chain uses TRBV27 and TRBJ2-7; 9 bases agree with TRBD1. Germline-derived CDR1 and CDR2 are MNHEY and SMNVEV (reference sequence). V was clipped by 7 bases and J by 2 bases; unmatched bases: 9. The CDR3 is made up of 15 amino acids. The CDR3 loop is CASTARGTGPYEQYF. CDR3 nucleotides: TGTGCCAGCACAGCCCGGGGGACAGGGCCCTACGAGCAGTACTTC.

This chain links TRBV19 with TRBJ1-2; TRBD1 might be the D (5 bases). This CDR3 comprises 14 residues. V was clipped by 5 bases and J by 8 bases, with 18 bases between them. CDR1 is LNHDA, CDR2 SQIVND, per germline (reference sequence). The chain's CDR3 is CASSPLGGNYGYTF. The CDR3 nucleotides read TGTGCCAGTAGTCCGCTGGGGGGGAATTACGGCTACACCTTC.

The rearrangement links TRBV19 to TRBJ2-3; D may correspond to TRBD1 or TRBD2 (7 bases each). The CDR3 spans 18 residues. Germline-derived CDR1 and CDR2 are LNHDA and SQIVND (reference sequence). V lost 6 bases and J lost 3, with 25 bases in between. The CDR3 spells CASRRRPGGAMVTDTQYF. CDR3 in DNA: TGTGCCAGTAGGCGCCGACCAGGGGGGGCGATGGTGACAGATACGCAGTATTTT.

The chain employs TRBV7-9 and TRBJ2-1; tentatively, D is TRBD1 (5 bases). V shed 3 bases and J shed 9 bases, with 15 bases lying between them. CDR3 length: 14 amino acids. CDR1 is SEHNR, CDR2 FQNEAQ, per germline (reference sequence). The CDR3 protein is CASSFDSGSVEQFF. CDR3 nucleotide sequence: TGTGCCAGCAGCTTCGACAGTGGCTCGGTTGAGCAGTTCTTC.

This clone turned up a few times. The chain has TRBV15 and TRBJ1-5; D remains unclear. This CDR3 region has 15 residues. Germline CDR1 LNHNV, CDR2 YYDKDF (reference sequence). V was pared by 1 base and J by 1 base, with 8 bases between. DNA of the CDR3: TGTGCCACCAGCAGAGGCGGATTAAGCAATCAGCCCCAGCATTTT. Residues: CATSRGGLSNQPQHF.